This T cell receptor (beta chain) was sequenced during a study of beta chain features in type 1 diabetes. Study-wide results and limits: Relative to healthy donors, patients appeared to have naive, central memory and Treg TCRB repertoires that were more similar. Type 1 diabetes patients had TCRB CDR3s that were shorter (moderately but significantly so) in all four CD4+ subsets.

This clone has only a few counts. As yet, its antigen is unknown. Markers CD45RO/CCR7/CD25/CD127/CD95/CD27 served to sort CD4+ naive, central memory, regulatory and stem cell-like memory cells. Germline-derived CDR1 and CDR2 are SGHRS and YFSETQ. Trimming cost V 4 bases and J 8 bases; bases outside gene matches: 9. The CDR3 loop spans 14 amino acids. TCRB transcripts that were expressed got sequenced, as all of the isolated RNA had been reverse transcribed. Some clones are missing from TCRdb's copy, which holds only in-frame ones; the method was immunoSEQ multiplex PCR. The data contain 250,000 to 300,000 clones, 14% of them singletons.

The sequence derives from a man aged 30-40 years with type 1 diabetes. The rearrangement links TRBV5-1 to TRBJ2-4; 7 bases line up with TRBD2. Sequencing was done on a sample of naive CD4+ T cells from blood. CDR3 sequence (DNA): TGCGCCAGCAGCGCGGGGGTCGTTTCGGACATTCAGTACTTC. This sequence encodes CASSAGVVSDIQYF.